This entry lists 14 T cell receptor beta chains sequenced from one sample in a study of blood T cell repertoires in COVID-19. The method was immunoSEQ multiplex PCR; TCRdb's version includes in-frame clones alone and lacks a portion of them. The sample shows 150,000 to 200,000 clones, approximately 73% of them seen only once. What was sequenced was PBMCs or T cells enriched from blood (not recorded which). The receptors originated from a woman aged 50 to 60 with acute COVID-19.

V and J are TRBV3-1 (or the pseudogene TRBV3-2) and TRBJ1-2, with a weak D call TRBD1 (6 bases). The CDR3 loop spans 14 amino acids. In germline, CDR1 is LGHDT, CDR2 YNNKEL (reference sequence). The V and J ends lost 3 bases and 4 bases respectively, with 12 bases between them. CDR3 sequence reads: CASSHSDRFYGYTF. The CDR3 DNA sequence: TGTGCCAGCAGCCACAGTGACAGGTTCTATGGCTACACCTTC.

This clone was seen more than once but under ten times. In DNA form, the CDR3 reads TGTGCCAGCCTCGCGGGCGGAAACACCGGGGAGCTGTTTTTT. This encodes CASLAGGNTGELFF. This rearrangement joins TRBV2 to TRBJ2-2; D may be TRBD2 (5 bases). The CDR3 contains 14 residues. V lost 8 bases, J lost 2 bases, and 12 bases lay in between. Looked up from germline, CDR1 is SNHLY and CDR2 is FYNNEI.

This clone occurred a few times. The chain carries TRBV6-4 and TRBJ2-2, with 13 bases fitting TRBD2. Germline V gene lookup returns CDR1 MRHNA and CDR2 SNTAGT. The CDR3 consists of 15 residues. V lost 7 bases to trimming and J lost 4 bases; unmatched junction nucleotides: 3. The CDR3 sequence: CASTRTSGGTGELFF. CDR3 sequence (DNA): TGTGCCAGCACCCGGACTAGCGGGGGCACCGGGGAGCTGTTTTTT.

The chain carries TRBV24-1 and TRBJ2-1; 7 bases align to TRBD1. CDR1 KGHDR and CDR2 SFDVKD come from the germline V gene. The trim removed 4 bases at V and 0 bases at J, leaving 5 bases unmatched. This CDR3 has 16 residues. The CDR3 sequence is CATSEVTGSSYNEQFF. The CDR3 DNA is TGTGCCACCAGTGAAGTGACAGGGAGCTCCTACAATGAGCAGTTCTTC.

This clone showed up many times. For the CDR3, the DNA is TGTGCCAGCAGCTTGGCCGTCGGGGGGCCATTAAATCAGCCCCAGCATTTT. Its protein product is CASSLAVGGPLNQPQHF. V and J are TRBV5-5 and TRBJ1-5, with TRBD1 as a possible D gene (6 bases). CDR3 length equals 17 residues. Germline V lookup: CDR1 SGHKS, CDR2 YYEKEE (reference sequence). V was pared by 0 bases and J by 4 bases, with 17 bases between.

The V and J genes are TRBV4-2 and TRBJ1-4, with D maybe TRBD1 (5 bases). V lost 0 bases to trimming and J lost 4 bases, with 12 bases between them. The CDR3 covers 16 residues. Per the germline V gene, CDR1 is LGHNA and CDR2 is YNFKEQ. The CDR3 here is CASSQELGLSNEKLFF. The CDR3 DNA reads as TGTGCCAGCAGCCAAGAGTTGGGACTCAGTAATGAAAAACTGTTTTTT.

This clone was found a few times. The rearrangement joins TRBV27 to TRBJ2-1; no clear D gene. The V gene's germline CDR1 is MNHEY and CDR2 SMNVEV (reference sequence). Trimming pared 5 bases from V and 10 bases from J, leaving 18 bases between. The CDR3 contains 14 residues. As DNA, the CDR3 is TGTGCCAGCAGTCCCGGGTCCCCTTTTGAGGAGCAGTTCTTC. It specifies CASSPGSPFEEQFF.

The V and J genes are TRBV18 and TRBJ2-5; 7 nucleotides line up with TRBD1. The CDR3 totals 15 residues. CDR1 KGHSH and CDR2 LQKENI come from the germline V gene. V dropped 5 bases and J dropped 5; count of bases not matched to a gene: 11. The CDR3 protein is CASSSQTGRWETQYF. The CDR3 DNA is TGTGCCAGCTCATCCCAGACAGGGCGGTGGGAGACCCAGTACTTC.

The rearrangement joins TRBV11-3 to TRBJ2-3; 7 bases align to TRBD1. After removal of 5 bases from V and 0 bases from J, the junction contained 5 bases not matched to a gene. The CDR3 is made up of 15 amino acids. Germline V gene data show CDR1 as SGHNT and CDR2 as YENEEA. The CDR3 sequence is CASSPQGISTDTQYF. Here the CDR3 DNA reads TGTGCCAGCAGCCCACAGGGGATTAGCACAGATACGCAGTATTTT.

The rearrangement uses TRBV7-7 and TRBJ1-4, with 9 bases matching TRBD1. Looked up from germline, CDR1 is SSHAT and CDR2 is FNYEAQ (reference sequence). CDR3 size: 13 residues. The CDR3 DNA sequence: TGTGCTGTTTGGGACAGGGCCGCAGAAAAACTGTTTTTT. It specifies CAVWDRAAEKLFF.

The table lists this clone with a few counts. Here the CDR3 DNA reads TGTGCCAGCAGCTTAAATGGAGGAAATGGCTACACCTTC. Protein sequence: CASSLNGGNGYTF. The V call is TRBV7-9, the J call TRBJ1-2; D remains ambiguous. This CDR3 contains 13 residues. Germline lookup yields CDR1 SEHNR and CDR2 FQNEAQ (reference sequence). V lost 2 bases, J lost 6 bases, and 10 bases lay in between.

The chain links TRBV28 to TRBJ1-1; D is unclear. This CDR3 has 13 residues. V lost 6 bases, J lost 3 bases, and 11 bases lay in between. Germline CDR1 and CDR2: MDHEN and SYDVKM. The CDR3 protein is CASSSGGDTEAFF. The CDR3 nucleotides read TGTGCCAGCAGCTCGGGTGGAGACACTGAAGCTTTCTTT.

This chain uses TRBV3-1 (or the pseudogene TRBV3-2) with TRBJ2-1; a weak D match, TRBD2 (6 bases). V lost 1 base and J lost 7, with 8 bases in between. The CDR3 runs 13 residues. The germline V gene has CDR1 LGHDT and CDR2 YNNKEL (reference sequence). CDR3 protein: CASSQAGRNEQFF. For the CDR3, the DNA is TGTGCCAGCAGCCAAGCGGGGAGGAATGAGCAGTTCTTC.

The gene calls are TRBV12-5 and TRBJ1-2; tentative D call: TRBD1 (6 bases). V lost 1 base, J lost 8 bases, and 11 bases lay in between. The length of the CDR3 is 13 residues. The germline V gene has CDR1 LGHNT and CDR2 FRNRAP. CDR3 coding DNA: TGTGCTAGTGGTTTGGAGGCCAGGGGCGGCTACACCTTC. Protein sequence: CASGLEARGGYTF.